This TCR beta chain derives from a study of graft-versus-host responses after intestinal transplantation. Study as a whole: Recipients obtained multivisceral, liver-intestinal, or isolated intestinal transplants. All recipients got anti-thymocyte globulin induction, then tacrolimus and steroids for about 3 years. Study results and limitations: Early after transplant, HvG clones declined as circulating GvH clones peaked.

Points on this clone: Its target is not known.

The protocol was immunoSEQ multiplex PCR, while the TCRdb copy is restricted to in-frame clones and leaves out a portion. The sample lists approximately 49,000 clones; around 89% were seen once. V was clipped by 1 base and J by 6 bases; unmatched bases: 2. The CDR3 is 13 residues long. Germline-derived CDR1 and CDR2 are MNHEY and SMNVEV (reference sequence). The rearrangement joins TRBV27 to TRBJ1-2, with TRBD1 matching 7 bases. Specimen: unstimulated CD4+ T cells sorted from spleen or lymph node cells, collected before transplant. This sequence originates from a human donor who was the organ donor for an intestinal transplant. CDR3 sequence (DNA): TGTGCCAGCAGTTTATACAGGGGTCATGGCTACACCTTC. The encoded protein is CASSLYRGHGYTF.